This entry lists 16 T cell receptor beta chains sequenced from one sample in a study of post-analysis software for immune sequencing data. Whole-study findings and limits: Included in a set of five TRBV segments more frequent in patients than controls were TRBV5-6, TRBV5-1 and TRBV20-1.

These receptors are not linked to any known antigen. Unique molecular identifiers were carried by the TCR beta cDNA libraries. TCRdb called the PCR reads again in MiXCR, with one record for every CDR3 protein. This table holds roughly 410,000 distinct CDR3 sequences, roughly 30% found once. Sequences were obtained from blood. Every receptor here comes from a girl under 18 with multiple sclerosis.

The genes are TRBV29-1 and TRBJ2-3; TRBD2 might be the D (5 bases). Trimming stripped 5 bases from V and 2 bases from J, with 14 bases between. In germline, CDR1 is SQVTM, CDR2 ANQGSEA. The CDR3 consists of 14 residues. CDR3 loop: CSVRNSGLTDTQYF. In DNA form, the CDR3 reads TGCAGCGTTCGGAACAGCGGCCTCACAGATACGCAGTATTTT.

This clonotype was counted only a few times. V usage is TRBV2 and J usage is TRBJ2-1, with 9 bases lining up with TRBD2. V was clipped by 6 bases and J by 4 bases; unmatched bases: 10. The CDR3 length is 16 residues. Germline CDR1 SNHLY, CDR2 FYNNEI. The CDR3 coding sequence is TGTGCCAGCAGGCCCCGGGCTAGCGGGGATTACAATGAGCAGTTCTTC. It is translated as CASRPRASGDYNEQFF.

Here the CDR3 DNA reads TGCGCCAGCAGCTCCATGCCCCGACAGGCCCTAGGGCCCGGGGAGCTGTTTTTT. It encodes CASSSMPRQALGPGELFF. The chain carries TRBV5-1 and TRBJ2-2; a possible D gene is TRBD1 (6 bases). The CDR3 covers 18 residues. Per germline, CDR1 SGHRS and CDR2 YFSETQ. The V gene lost 3 bases and the J gene lost 6 bases, with 24 bases spanning the gap.

The chain uses TRBV18 and TRBJ1-5; D may be TRBD1 (5 bases). Germline-derived CDR1 and CDR2 are KGHSH and LQKENI. V was pared by 6 bases and J by 0 bases, with 9 bases between. The length of the CDR3 is 14 residues. The CDR3: CASSGGTSNQPQHF. The CDR3, as DNA: TGTGCCAGCTCCGGGGGGACTAGCAATCAGCCCCAGCATTTT.

This clonotype was seen a handful of times. The rearrangement links TRBV5-6 to TRBJ2-5; no reliable D call. The ends were cut back, 4 bases at V and 0 bases at J, with 7 bases in the middle. Per the germline V gene, CDR1 is SGHDT and CDR2 is YYEEEE. This CDR3 is built from 13 residues. In DNA form, the CDR3 reads TGTGCCAGCAGCCCGTTGAACCAAGAGACCCAGTACTTC. Translated, it gives CASSPLNQETQYF.

The rearrangement uses TRBV7-2 and TRBJ1-2, with 9 bases identical to TRBD1. Germline CDR1 is SGHTA and CDR2 is FQGNSA. The junction had 6 bases not matched to a gene; V was cut back by 0 bases and J by 4 bases. This CDR3 is built from 16 residues. CDR3 sequence (DNA): TGTGCCAGCAGCTTAGCGGGACAGGGCCCACCCTATGGCTACACCTTC. Its translation is CASSLAGQGPPYGYTF. Using reference TRBV7-2 and TRBJ1-2 for the parts outside the CDR3, the full variable domain is GAGVSQSPSNKVTEKGKDVELRCDPISGHTALYWYRQSLGQGLEFLIYFQGNSAPDKSGLPSDRFSAERTGGSVSTLTIQRTQQEDSAVYLCASSLAGQGPPYGYTFGSGTRLTVV.

The chain carries TRBV7-4 and TRBJ2-7; 8 bases agree with TRBD2. The V segment lost 4 bases and the J segment 6 bases; nucleotides outside the gene matches: 8. The CDR3 contains 14 residues. The germline gives CDR1 SGHVT, CDR2 SQSDAQ. The CDR3 DNA reads as TGTGCCAGCAGCTGGCTTGAGCGGGGGAGCGAGCAGTACTTC. Translating gives CASSWLERGSEQYF.

This clonotype was seen a handful of times. The chain combines TRBV12-3 or TRBV12-4 with TRBJ1-2; 7 bases agree with TRBD1. V dropped 8 bases and J dropped 6; count of bases not matched to a gene: 9. The CDR3 extends over 13 amino acids. The CDR3: CASAASGQHGYTF. CDR3 coding DNA: TGTGCCAGCGCCGCCTCGGGACAGCATGGCTACACCTTC.

The rearrangement uses TRBV18 and TRBJ1-6, with 7 bases aligning to TRBD1. V lost 2 bases, J lost 9 bases, and 4 bases stayed unmatched. The V gene's germline CDR1 is KGHSH and CDR2 LQKENI. The CDR3 loop spans 14 amino acids. CDR3 sequence (DNA): TGTGCCAGCTCACCAGCCAGGGGGGGTTCACCCCTCCACTTT. Translation gives CASSPARGGSPLHF. The variable domain in full, with the rest retrieved from reference TRBV18 and TRBJ1-6, is NAGVMQNPRHLVRRRGQEARLRCSPMKGHSHVYWYRQLPEEGLKFMVYLQKENIIDESGMPKERFSAEFPKEGPSILRIQQVVRGDSAAYFCASSPARGGSPLHFGNGTRLTVT.

This clonotype was recorded a few times. The chain employs TRBV7-3 and TRBJ1-2; no definite D call. The CDR3 extends over 17 amino acids. Trimming left V 5 bases short and J 2 bases short, with 21 bases between. CDR1 and CDR2 (germline): SGHTA, FQGTGA. The CDR3 DNA reads as TGTGCCAGCAGCGCCGGGCCGACCGAACCGTCGAACTATGGCTACACCTTC. Its protein product is CASSAGPTEPSNYGYTF.

This chain links TRBV7-2 with TRBJ2-7; the D gene is possibly TRBD2 (6 bases). CDR3 length: 15 residues. V was pared by 6 bases and J by 3 bases, with 18 bases between. Germline lookup yields CDR1 SGHTA and CDR2 FQGNSA. This CDR3 reads CASSDSAGSYYEQYF. In nucleotides, the CDR3 is TGTGCCAGCAGTGATAGCGCGGGGTCCTACTACGAGCAGTACTTC. Supplemented by reference TRBV7-2 and TRBJ2-7, the full variable domain reads GAGVSQSPSNKVTEKGKDVELRCDPISGHTALYWYRQSLGQGLEFLIYFQGNSAPDKSGLPSDRFSAERTGGSVSTLTIQRTQQEDSAVYLCASSDSAGSYYEQYFGPGTRLTVT.

The chain carries TRBV28 and TRBJ2-5, with TRBD1 matching 11 bases. The end of the DNA aligns better with TRBJ2-7, so the J call may be wrong. There are 14 residues in the CDR3. Germline CDR1 MDHEN, CDR2 SYDVKM. This CDR3 is CASIVGTGGFEQYF. The CDR3 DNA sequence: TGTGCCAGCATCGTGGGGACAGGGGGTTTCGAGCAGTACTTC.

This clonotype was seen a handful of times. This chain joins TRBV4-2 and TRBJ2-3; D gene ambiguous. The CDR3 runs 15 residues. The germline V gene has CDR1 LGHNA and CDR2 YNFKEQ. Trimming took off 0 bases at V and 2 bases at J, with 9 bases between the two ends. The CDR3 DNA reads as TGTGCCAGCAGCCAAGATCGAGTCGCCACAGATACGCAGTATTTT. Translation gives CASSQDRVATDTQYF.

This clonotype was observed at least ten times. This chain connects TRBV10-1 to TRBJ2-7; 8 nucleotides line up with TRBD1. Unmatched junction bases numbered 5, after V lost 2 bases and J lost 2 bases. The V gene's germline CDR1 is WNHNN and CDR2 SYGVQD (reference sequence). The CDR3 loop spans 15 amino acids. The CDR3 DNA follows: TGCGCCAGCAGTGAGCTCAGGGGGCGCCCCTACGAGCAGTACTTC. It yields the protein CASSELRGRPYEQYF.

This clonotype was detected many times. This rearrangement joins TRBV5-1 to TRBJ2-3; no reliable D call. The CDR3 is 13 residues long. Deletions cut 5 bases from V and 4 bases from J, with 11 bases between. The germline gives CDR1 SGHRS, CDR2 YFSETQ. Here the CDR3 reads CASSPSVADTQYF. The CDR3 bases are TGCGCCAGCAGTCCCTCGGTCGCAGATACGCAGTATTTT.

This clonotype was detected a few times. The chain recombines TRBV7-9 with TRBJ1-4; 8 bases map to TRBD1. J gave up 13 bases and V 4 bases, and 5 bases lay outside the gene matches. Per the germline V gene, CDR1 is SEHNR and CDR2 is FQNEAQ (reference sequence). The CDR3 has 12 residues. This CDR3 reads CASSWYTGGLFF. CDR3 DNA: TGTGCCAGCAGCTGGTATACAGGGGGACTGTTTTTT.